This T cell receptor beta chain was sequenced in a study of control samples from healthy donors and cancer patients. Produced via immunoSEQ multiplex PCR; TCRdb's table is partial and in-frame only. The table shows tens of thousands of clones, with about 92% occurring only once. Per the germline V gene, CDR1 is SQVTM and CDR2 is ANQGSEA. The ends were cut back, 6 bases at V and 6 bases at J, with 15 bases in the middle. The CDR3 loop spans 14 amino acids. The receptor's source is a man between 35 and 55 years old with colorectal cancer. V usage is TRBV29-1 and J usage is TRBJ1-6, with D unresolved. Sequencing was performed on PBMCs. This CDR3 reads CSVRGADPNSPLHF. DNA for the CDR3: TGCAGCGTCAGAGGTGCAGATCCTAATTCACCCCTCCACTTT. Full variable domain (missing parts from reference TRBV29-1 and TRBJ1-6): SAVISQKPSRDICQRGTSLTIQCQVDSQVTMMFWYRQQPGQSLTLIATANQGSEATYESGFVIDKFPISRPNLTFSTLTVSNMSPEDSSIYLCSVRGADPNSPLHFGNGTRLTVT.